Listed below are T cell receptor beta chains from one sample, sequenced in a study of early T cells in non-severe SARS-CoV-2 infection. Each CDR3 protein is one row after TCRdb ran MiXCR on the 5' RACE reads. The sample lists 50,000 to 65,000 distinct CDR3 sequences, 20% to 25% seen once, with 16% in the top ten. The source material was whole blood, sampled at baseline. These receptors all come from an adult who was a healthcare worker with PCR-confirmed SARS-CoV-2 infection or an uninfected control (not recorded which). Both conserved end residues are part of each CDR3. Fields, in order: D gene, J gene, V gene, clone size, CDR3 protein, CDR3 DNA. The D gene is left open where the match is weak. Size is omitted from some rows. Given values are once, few, many or a class for expanded clones.

d_call: -
j_call: TRBJ2-3
v_call: TRBV5-1
clone_size: -
cdr3_aa: CASSLNSQGDTQYF
cdr3_nt: TGCGCCAGCAGCTTGAACAGCCAGGGGGATACGCAGTATTTT

d_call: TRBD2
j_call: TRBJ2-3
v_call: TRBV6-1
clone_size: -
cdr3_aa: CASLAGIGTQYF
cdr3_nt: TGTGCCAGTCTAGCGGGGATTGGGACGCAGTATTTT

d_call: -
j_call: TRBJ1-2
v_call: TRBV7-9
clone_size: -
cdr3_aa: CASSLVPGKGYTF
cdr3_nt: TGTGCCAGCAGCTTAGTCCCAGGCAAGGGCTACACCTTC

d_call: TRBD1
j_call: TRBJ2-1
v_call: TRBV28
clone_size: -
cdr3_aa: CASSDRDAYNEQFF
cdr3_nt: TGTGCCAGCTCTGACAGGGACGCCTACAATGAGCAGTTCTTC

d_call: -
j_call: TRBJ2-4
v_call: TRBV21-1
clone_size: few
cdr3_aa: CASSKEGGAKNIQYF
cdr3_nt: TGTGCCAGCAGCAAAGAAGGCGGTGCCAAAAACATTCAGTACTTC

d_call: TRBD2
j_call: TRBJ2-3
v_call: TRBV7-2
clone_size: -
cdr3_aa: CASSSAGGRDTQYF
cdr3_nt: TGTGCCAGCAGCTCAGCGGGGGGCCGGGATACGCAGTATTTT

d_call: -
j_call: TRBJ1-1
v_call: TRBV7-9
clone_size: many
cdr3_aa: CASSLVRGAEAFF
cdr3_nt: TGTGCCAGCAGCTTAGTACGCGGGGCTGAAGCTTTCTTT

d_call: TRBD2
j_call: TRBJ2-3
v_call: TRBV5-5
clone_size: many
cdr3_aa: CASSSSSGGTDTQYF
cdr3_nt: TGTGCCAGCAGCTCTTCTAGCGGGGGCACAGATACGCAGTATTTT

d_call: -
j_call: TRBJ2-5
v_call: TRBV5-1
clone_size: -
cdr3_aa: CASSRFALPGETQYF
cdr3_nt: TGCGCCAGCAGCAGATTCGCCCTCCCAGGGGAGACCCAGTACTTC

d_call: TRBD1
j_call: TRBJ1-1
v_call: TRBV5-1
clone_size: -
cdr3_aa: CASKTGQVMNTEAFF
cdr3_nt: TGCGCCAGCAAGACAGGGCAAGTCATGAACACTGAAGCTTTCTTT

d_call: -
j_call: TRBJ1-4
v_call: TRBV6-6
clone_size: -
cdr3_aa: CASRFVGGTNEKLFF
cdr3_nt: TGTGCCAGCAGATTTGTTGGGGGGACTAATGAAAAACTGTTTTTT

d_call: -
j_call: TRBJ2-1
v_call: TRBV19
clone_size: many
cdr3_aa: CASSVTGREQFF
cdr3_nt: TGTGCCAGTAGTGTAACGGGGAGGGAGCAGTTCTTC

d_call: -
j_call: TRBJ2-3
v_call: TRBV5-1
clone_size: few
cdr3_aa: CASSLAPGDTDTQYF
cdr3_nt: TGCGCCAGCAGCTTAGCCCCGGGGGACACAGATACGCAGTATTTT

d_call: -
j_call: TRBJ1-5
v_call: TRBV7-9
clone_size: -
cdr3_aa: CASSFTNQPQHF
cdr3_nt: TGTGCCAGCAGCTTTACCAATCAGCCCCAGCATTTT

d_call: -
j_call: TRBJ2-1
v_call: TRBV7-9
clone_size: few
cdr3_aa: CASSRQVGGDEQFF
cdr3_nt: TGTGCCAGCAGCCGGCAGGTAGGCGGCGATGAGCAGTTCTTC

d_call: TRBD1
j_call: TRBJ2-7
v_call: TRBV5-8
clone_size: -
cdr3_aa: CASSLEQGADEQYF
cdr3_nt: TGTGCCAGCAGCTTGGAACAGGGGGCGGACGAGCAGTACTTC

d_call: TRBD1
j_call: TRBJ1-1
v_call: TRBV3-1
clone_size: few
cdr3_aa: CASSQDWQGGVFF
cdr3_nt: TGTGCCAGCAGCCAAGATTGGCAGGGGGGAGTTTTCTTT

d_call: -
j_call: TRBJ2-5
v_call: TRBV20-1
clone_size: -
cdr3_aa: CSARFLTPFDQYF
cdr3_nt: TGCAGTGCTAGATTCCTAACCCCATTCGACCAGTACTTC

d_call: -
j_call: TRBJ1-2
v_call: TRBV29-1
clone_size: -
cdr3_aa: CSVEEGRAYSNYGYTF
cdr3_nt: TGCAGCGTTGAAGAGGGGAGAGCCTACTCTAACTATGGCTACACCTTC

d_call: -
j_call: TRBJ1-1
v_call: TRBV30
clone_size: -
cdr3_aa: CAWSMQAEGRGAFF
cdr3_nt: TGTGCCTGGAGTATGCAGGCCGAAGGGAGGGGAGCTTTCTTT

d_call: -
j_call: TRBJ2-1
v_call: TRBV6-6
clone_size: few
cdr3_aa: CASGRGSSYNEQFF
cdr3_nt: TGTGCCAGCGGCCGGGGTAGCTCCTACAATGAGCAGTTCTTC

d_call: -
j_call: TRBJ2-5
v_call: TRBV11-3
clone_size: few
cdr3_aa: CASSLSTEETQYF
cdr3_nt: TGTGCCAGCAGCTTAAGCACGGAAGAGACCCAGTACTTC

d_call: -
j_call: TRBJ1-1
v_call: TRBV7-9
clone_size: -
cdr3_aa: CASTLEGAFF
cdr3_nt: TGTGCCAGCACCCTCGAGGGGGCTTTCTTT

d_call: -
j_call: TRBJ2-5
v_call: TRBV5-1
clone_size: many
cdr3_aa: CASSLAIGVSEETQYF
cdr3_nt: TGCGCCAGCAGCTTGGCCATTGGAGTCTCGGAAGAGACCCAGTACTTC

d_call: -
j_call: TRBJ1-2
v_call: TRBV7-9
clone_size: -
cdr3_aa: CASSLAGQEYGYTF
cdr3_nt: TGTGCCAGCAGCTTAGCGGGGCAAGAGTATGGCTACACCTTC

d_call: -
j_call: TRBJ1-1
v_call: TRBV6-1
clone_size: -
cdr3_aa: CASRPPVRTEAFF
cdr3_nt: TGTGCCAGCAGACCCCCGGTGCGCACTGAAGCTTTCTTT